This T cell receptor beta chain was recovered during a study of regulatory T cells in long-lasting Graves disease (dated by TCRdb to the early 2020s). Notes on the research overall: In the newly diagnosed Graves' disease group, patients had been taking antithyroid drugs for less than 3 months. Persistent Graves' disease patients were compared with newly diagnosed Graves' disease patients by peripheral blood TCR sequencing and RNA sequencing. The study was conducted in China and was registered as a clinical trial. A total of about 33 samples underwent TCR sequencing: about 13 from persistent and roughly 20 from newly diagnosed Graves' disease patients.

This clonotype showed up many times. Its specific antigen is unknown. No base-level quality is on record; no much larger clone is a single base apart. The full study reports these points: Because the primary lesion, thyroid tissue, could not be accessed, the study looked at peripheral blood alone. Persistent disease showed preferential use of TRBV28, TRBJ1-2 and TRBJ2-5, whereas newly diagnosed disease favored TRBV20-1 and TRBJ2-1. Compared with newly diagnosed patients, patients with persistent Graves' disease had lower TCR Shannon entropy and fewer highly expanded clones, which suggests clonal expansion. The small sample size was acknowledged by the authors as a limitation that may reduce accuracy. Sequencing and analysis were restricted to the TCR beta chain. Persistent patients shared more public clonotypes among themselves (around 3,000) than newly diagnosed patients did (about 1,000).

The intended sense of this specimen's time point label: newly diagnosed GD, antithyroid drugs for less than 3 months. RNA was extracted from PBMCs in TRIzol for both TCR sequencing and RNA sequencing. The diagnosis of Graves' disease was made according to American Thyroid Association guidelines. Recruitment of patients was carried out at an endocrinology department in Xi'an, China. Each patient gave 7.5 to 10 milliliters of peripheral blood, collected in an EDTA anticoagulant tube. Ficoll Paque Plus density gradient separation was used to isolate PBMCs, and no further T cell sorting was performed. An Agilent 2100 Bioanalyzer and agarose gel were used to check RNA quality, while a NanoDrop 2000 measured RNA concentration. The protocol used for the library was multiplex PCR. Sequencing was performed on an Illumina HiSeq 4000. iRepertoire HTBI primers and Arm-PCR amplification of CDR3 regions were used to construct TCR beta libraries. Before sequencing, the PCR products went through gel purification. In the paper's pipeline: Across samples, about 64 TRBV and 15 or so TRBJ segments were identified and used for gene usage analysis of CDR3 amino acid clonotypes. COPE and FqMerger were used to merge filtered high-quality paired reads into contigs. BLAST was used to align contigs to IMGT TRBV, TRBD and TRBJ reference genes, and CDR3 was defined according to IMGT. Any clonotype with a frequency above 0.1% was classified as a highly expanded clone. Repertoire diversity was measured by Shannon entropy, and V-J evenness by the Gini coefficient. A clonotype was considered public if more than one individual shared it. In-frame beta chains were kept once TCRdb had trimmed the public reads at Q25 with fastp and called clones with MiXCR. Each CDR3 protein appears once, grouped with its most common genes and DNA. TCRdb, rather than the study authors, made the V and J calls. The sample contains a few hundred thousand distinct CDR3 sequences, 12% of them found a single time. Approximately 19% of the sample lies in the top ten.

Reading the germline V gene gives CDR1 MNHNS and CDR2 SASEGT. Measured from the cysteine to the phenylalanine, the CDR3 is 13 residues long. The sequence is cut down to CDR3 DNA, 39 bases in frame from base 1. V is pared back by 7 bases and J by 3 bases, with 9 bases lying between the germline termini. The sample also formed part of further work on T cells in Graves' hyperthyroidism and ophthalmopathy. Drawing on the second study: Stable Graves' hyperthyroidism was defined as the absence of progression to ophthalmopathy over 18 months of follow-up. The hyperthyroidism patients were between 18 and 65 years old and newly diagnosed, with a disease duration of less than 2 months. The study excluded patients with uncontrolled infections, other autoimmune diseases, pregnancy or lactation. Clinical symptoms, serum thyroxine and TRAb, thyroid ultrasound, and orbital computed tomography formed the basis for the diagnoses. The TCR CDR3 was subjected to a first round of RT-PCR using the HTBI primer set and the Qiagen OneStep RT-PCR kit. Blood samples also contained most of the expanded thyroid clonotypes (frequency above 0.001), which suggests that blood repertoires may reflect thyroid immune responses. In cross-validation, a model built on a 13 V-J signature told ophthalmopathy apart from stable hyperthyroidism with just under 90% sensitivity and about 81% specificity, and in testing the same model reached 80%/75%. In validation, the model predicted progression to ophthalmopathy a median of roughly six months before onset, with approximately 68% sensitivity and 72.22% specificity. To identify TCR V-J signatures that set the groups apart, the researchers used a discovery cohort of 90 to 100 patients, made up of some 41 with Graves' ophthalmopathy and about 60 with stable Graves' hyperthyroidism. Prospective prediction of ophthalmopathy was tested in an independent validation cohort of 18 to 20 hyperthyroidism patients and 17 patients who later progressed to ophthalmopathy. For training and testing, the 80 to 100 patients in the discovery cohort were randomly divided in a 7:3 ratio. The study also compared thyroid tissue and blood T-cell repertoires from more than 5 Graves' hyperthyroidism patients. Following sampling, methimazole starting at 30 mg daily was given to hyperthyroidism patients, and high-dose intravenous methylprednisolone was given to ophthalmopathy patients. Libraries were constructed in a second round of multiplex PCR, after which size selection and purification were carried out. The libraries were sequenced on an Illumina HiSeq2000 using paired-end 100 bp reads. SOAPnuke was used to process the raw data, removing reads that contained adapters or uncalled bases, had a mean Phred below 15, or lacked an exact match to the constant primer or identifier. High-quality paired reads were merged using COPE v1.2.5, and each unique nucleotide sequence was defined as a clonotype. MiTCR v1.1 was used to align clonotypes to the IMGT TRBV, TRBD and TRBJ reference segments. The analysis was restricted to V-J combinations with a frequency above 0.0001, which together covered around 99% of the repertoires. A TCS score was defined as the ratio between F50 (clonal expansion) and ExV (chaos), using BLOSUM62-based TCRdist between CDR3 peptides within each V-J. Welch's t-statistics and random forest reduced roughly 530 V-J features to 10 to 15, which were used in a naive Bayes classifier (R e1071). Sample size was not statistically predetermined, and investigators were not blinded to group allocation. According to the paper, TCR Vbeta CDR3 sequencing was carried out on approximately 140 peripheral blood samples, which came from fewer than 50 ophthalmopathy, approximately 78 hyperthyroidism and approximately 17 progressor patients.

This receptor was obtained from a woman aged 18-35 years with Graves disease. Donor details come from another sample of the same person, matched by shared clones. The sample consisted of peripheral blood mononuclear cells (PBMCs), taken at new diagnosis, from a patient treated with antithyroid drugs. The chain uses TRBV6-1 and TRBJ2-2, with no confidently assigned D gene. For the CDR3, the sequence is CASTRVHTGELFF. The DNA reads as follows: TGTGCCAGCACTAGGGTTCACACCGGGGAGCTGTTTTTT.